These T cell receptor beta chains were read from a single sample in a study of CD8+ T cells in alopecia areata. Sequencing used immunoSEQ multiplex PCR; TCRdb keeps in-frame clones, though not all of them. The sample lists about 100,000 clones; roughly 84% were seen once. The sample was CD8+ T cells sorted from blood, taken at week 24, from a patient treated with tofacitinib. These receptors were obtained from a human donor with alopecia areata. CDR3s include the opening cysteine and the closing phenylalanine or tryptophan. The D gene is left open where the match is weak. Not all rows give a size; the values are once, few, many and, for expanded clones, a class.

d_gene,abundance,v_gene,j_gene,CDR3aa,CDR3nt
.,.,TRBV10-2,TRBJ2-5,CASSPQPIETQYF,TGCGCCAGCAGTCCCCAACCGATAGAGACCCAGTACTTC
.,.,TRBV9,TRBJ2-5,CASSVGTGPETQYF,TGTGCCAGCAGCGTAGGGACGGGCCCAGAGACCCAGTACTTC
TRBD1,.,TRBV27,TRBJ1-4,CASSAGQGYEKLFF,TGTGCCAGCAGTGCGGGACAGGGGTATGAAAAACTGTTTTTT
TRBD2,few,TRBV4-2,TRBJ2-7,CASSQGSGGDGEQYF,TGTGCCAGCAGCCAAGGGTCGGGAGGGGATGGCGAGCAGTACTTC
.,.,TRBV15,TRBJ1-1,CATSSGAEAFF,TGTGCCACCAGCTCGGGGGCTGAAGCTTTCTTT
TRBD1,.,TRBV6-5,TRBJ1-2,CASMGETGDGYTF,TGTGCCAGCATGGGGGAGACAGGGGATGGCTACACCTTC
.,.,TRBV2,TRBJ2-5,CASSDPFRDTQETQYF,TGTGCCAGCAGTGATCCCTTCCGGGACACCCAAGAGACCCAGTACTTC
TRBD2,once,TRBV4-1,TRBJ2-7,CASSQLAASYEQYF,TGCGCCAGCAGCCAGCTAGCGGCCTCCTACGAGCAGTACTTC
.,.,TRBV27,TRBJ2-7,CASSLSRGLIGGFGHEQYF,TGTGCCAGCAGTTTATCGCGGGGTCTAATAGGGGGTTTCGGGCACGAGCAGTACTTC
.,.,TRBV19,TRBJ1-1,CASNERENTEAFF,TGTGCCAGTAACGAGAGGGAAAACACTGAAGCTTTCTTT
.,.,TRBV11-2,TRBJ2-5,CASSLVGGVETQYF,TGTGCCAGCAGCTTAGTGGGGGGAGTGGAGACCCAGTACTTC
.,.,TRBV7-9,TRBJ2-7,CASSPRDSGSYEQYF,TGTGCCAGCAGCCCCCGGGATAGCGGCTCCTACGAGCAGTACTTC
.,.,TRBV15,TRBJ2-7,CATSRDGSTSYEQYF,TGTGCCACCAGCAGAGACGGGTCAACCAGCTACGAGCAGTACTTC
TRBD2,.,TRBV4-1,TRBJ2-3,CASSHRDGGGATDTQYF,TGCGCCAGCAGCCATCGAGACGGCGGGGGGGCCACAGATACGCAGTATTTT
.,.,TRBV4-2,TRBJ2-1,CASSQEGVITGHDKGGYNEQFF,TGTGCCAGCAGCCAAGAAGGAGTCATTACCGGCCACGACAAGGGAGGTTACAATGAGCAGTTCTTC
.,.,TRBV27,TRBJ2-3,CASSWGSTDTQYF,TGTGCCAGCAGTTGGGGTAGCACAGATACGCAGTATTTT
.,.,TRBV5-8,TRBJ2-1,CASSLIGGAYNEQFF,TGTGCCAGCAGCTTGATCGGCGGGGCATACAATGAGCAGTTCTTC
.,.,TRBV29-1,TRBJ1-4,CSFRLREKLFF,TGCAGCTTCCGGCTACGGGAAAAACTGTTTTTT
.,once,TRBV7-6,TRBJ2-5,CASSLGRGSETQYF,TGTGCCAGCAGCTTGGGTCGGGGATCGGAGACCCAGTACTTC
.,once,TRBV27,TRBJ2-1,CASSHTPLGNEQFF,TGTGCCAGCAGCCATACCCCTCTAGGTAATGAGCAGTTCTTC
TRBD2,.,TRBV4-1,TRBJ2-1,CASSLTGGPYNEQFF,TGCGCCAGCAGCCTCACGGGGGGGCCTTACAATGAGCAGTTCTTC
.,.,TRBV9,TRBJ2-2,CASSFLGGNTGELFF,TGTGCCAGCAGCTTCCTAGGGGGGAACACCGGGGAGCTGTTTTTT
.,.,TRBV6-5,TRBJ2-1,CASSYGGANNEQFF,TGTGCCAGCAGTTACGGGGGGGCCAACAATGAGCAGTTCTTC
.,.,TRBV29-1,TRBJ2-7,CSVEGGETSYEQYF,TGCAGCGTTGAAGGCGGGGAAACCTCCTACGAGCAGTACTTC
.,.,TRBV10-3,TRBJ2-6,CAISEWRLWGSGANVLTF,TGTGCCATCAGTGAGTGGAGGCTTTGGGGATCTGGGGCCAACGTCCTGACTTTC
.,.,TRBV7-9,TRBJ2-7,CASSSPLSSSYEQYF,TGTGCCAGCAGCTCCCCATTATCGAGCTCCTACGAGCAGTACTTC
TRBD2,.,TRBV7-9,TRBJ2-5,CASSSELAGGSEEETQYF,TGTGCCAGCAGCTCGGAACTAGCGGGGGGATCTGAAGAAGAGACCCAGTACTTC
.,.,TRBV7-2,TRBJ2-7,CASSFAHSYEQYF,TGTGCCAGCAGCTTTGCCCATAGCTACGAGCAGTACTTC
TRBD2,.,TRBV6-5,TRBJ2-5,CASSYLSGAVDETQYF,TGTGCCAGCAGTTACCTTAGCGGGGCGGTTGATGAGACCCAGTACTTC
TRBD1,.,TRBV2,TRBJ2-5,CASQGARQETQYF,TGTGCCAGCCAGGGGGCGAGGCAAGAGACCCAGTACTTC
TRBD2,.,TRBV7-2,TRBJ2-5,CASSIAGGQETQYF,TGTGCCAGCAGCATCGCGGGAGGTCAAGAGACCCAGTACTTC